This T cell receptor beta chain came from a study of blood T cell repertoires in COVID-19. Study-level information: Sites in the United States, Italy and Spain provided acute and convalescent COVID-19 samples. PBMCs, B-cell-depleted T cells, or T cells were the source of the cDNA or gDNA that made up the material.

Under the authors' procedure: How many nucleated cells were present was estimated from reference gene primer amplification. The protocol was immunoSEQ multiplex PCR, while the TCRdb copy is restricted to in-frame clones and leaves out a portion. That table gives V, J and clone size, and the DNA gave D and trimming. The sample shows 180,000 or so clones, about 81% of them seen only once. V was trimmed by 1 base and J by 5 bases, leaving 14 bases between them. The CDR3 spans 15 residues. Germline V gene sequence: CDR1 SGHNT, CDR2 YENEEA. The sample was peripheral blood. The rearrangement joins TRBV11-3 to TRBJ2-5, with D perhaps matching TRBD2 (5 bases). This TCR came from a woman between 65 and 79 years old with acute or convalescent COVID-19. The CDR3, as DNA: TGTGCCAGCAGCTTAGGTGTGGCAGGAGGTGAGACCCAGTACTTC. Translating gives CASSLGVAGGETQYF. The full variable domain, with the rest looked up from reference TRBV11-3 and TRBJ2-5, is EAGVVQSPRYKIIEKKQPVAFWCNPISGHNTLYWYLQNLGQGPELLIRYENEEAVDDSQLPKDRFSAERLKGVDSTLKIQPAELGDSAVYLCASSLGVAGGETQYFGPGTRLLVL.